This TCR beta chain was documented in a study of T cell responses to AZD1222 COVID-19 vaccine (dated by TCRdb to 2020 to 2023). The study in broad terms: TCR sequencing covered about 230 trial participants: about 210 given two doses of AZD1222 and about 26 given two doses of MenACWY control vaccine. Trial participants were enrolled into age subgroups of 18-55, 56-69 and 70-plus years, which contained about 150, 27 and 61 TCR-sequenced participants, respectively.

General study outcomes and caveats: Conclusions about previously exposed vaccinees are limited because only a handful of AZD1222 recipients were SARS-CoV-2 seropositive at baseline. No day 14 peak-response samples were available, so repertoires were characterized only after the peak T cell response. Most participants were white British and females outnumbered males, and the authors suggested that clonal diversity may have been underestimated. In the small 56-69-year group, the increase in depth fell short of significance, most likely because of low power. CD4 TCRs associated with the vaccine covered the entire spike protein, and the dominant responses were in regions 160-218 and 743-854. A significant rise in spike-specific TCR breadth and depth was observed after two AZD1222 doses relative to day 0 and relative to MenACWY recipients. Reportedly, almost half of the unique spike-specific TCRs recognized epitopes lying outside the regions that are mutated in the B.1.351 and B.1.1.7 variants.

The CDR3 regions of human TCRbeta chains were analyzed by immunosequencing. As for how the authors treated the data: Repertoire TCRs were matched against a reference library of SARS-CoV-2-specific TCRs generated with the MIRA antigen-specificity platform. Breadth was defined as the fraction of unique TCRs that were SARS-CoV-2-associated. Depth was defined as the fraction of total T cells that were SARS-CoV-2-associated. Each spike-specific TCR was assigned to its reactive spike region and to a CD4 or CD8 class using the MIRA data. Log10-transformed breadth and depth values were compared by one-way ANOVA with Sidak's multiple comparisons tests. Drawn from immuneACCESS, this table holds only the in-frame rearrangements with V and J called that TCRdb kept. Clones are partly lost; checked studies trace under half to an unresolved V gene and leave the rest unexplained. V and J calls and clone size follow that table, whereas D and trimming were derived from the DNA. The sample records some 150,000 clones, around 86% of which are singletons. Approximately 9.1% of the sample lies in the top ten.

The sample's time point label, in plain terms: about 28 days (+/-7) after the second vaccine dose. AZD1222 recipients with second doses at about 4 weeks or about 12 weeks were pooled, because spike-specific TCR depth and breadth did not differ between schedules. Vaccinee samples came from UK trials COV001 and COV002, including a single-blind randomized controlled phase 2/3 trial of AZD1222 (ChAdOx1 nCoV-19) in healthy adults. For TCRbeta chain sequencing, PBMC samples from trial participants were taken at day 0 and at day 28 after the second dose. Concerning this clone: Its binding antigen is unknown. No clone much larger than this one lies a single base away; base qualities are absent.

CDR1 and CDR2 are read off the germline V gene as SNHLY and FYNNEI. The V end gives up 5 bases and the J end 1 base, leaving 4 bases in the junction not matched to a gene. The CDR3 starts with the cysteine, ends with the phenylalanine, and has 14 residues. The sequence is cut down to CDR3 DNA, 42 bases in frame from base 1. The sample in question was peripheral blood, obtained 28 days after the second AZD1222 dose. This TCR was recovered from an adult who received the AZD1222 COVID-19 vaccine. Recombination connected TRBV2 to TRBJ2-7; the central 8 bases match TRBD2. The CDR3 amino acid sequence is: CASSTSGVSYEQYF. The nucleotides read TGTGCCAGCAGTACTAGCGGAGTTTCCTACGAGCAGTACTTC.